Shown below are 15 T cell receptor beta chains from a single sample sequenced in a study of blood T cell repertoires in COVID-19. Sequencing used immunoSEQ multiplex PCR; TCRdb keeps in-frame clones, though not all of them. In the table there are around 30,000 clones, around 77% of which are singletons. The sample taken for sequencing was peripheral blood. All receptors derive from a human donor in a cohort sampled during active COVID-19.

The chain employs TRBV5-6 and TRBJ1-1; 7 bases fit TRBD1. There are 16 residues in the CDR3. Losses at the gene ends were 0 bases for V and 5 bases for J; bases not matched to a gene: 10. CDR1 SGHDT and CDR2 YYEEEE come from the germline V gene. Here the CDR3 reads CASSLEGARRGTEAFF. In nucleotides, the CDR3 is TGTGCCAGCAGCTTGGAGGGGGCGCGGCGTGGGACTGAAGCTTTCTTT.

The chain joins TRBV12-3 or TRBV12-4 to TRBJ1-2; TRBD1 might be the D (5 bases). The CDR3 length is 13 residues. V lost 7 bases and J 5 bases, leaving 14 bases between the germline ends. CDR3 in amino acids: CASTQTVSYGYTF. The DNA of the CDR3 is TGTGCCAGCACCCAGACAGTATCTTATGGCTACACCTTC.

The chain couples TRBV11-2 to TRBJ1-1, with 8 bases that match TRBD1. CDR3 length: 14 amino acids. Germline lookup yields CDR1 SGHAT and CDR2 FQNNGV. Germline trimming cut 3 bases from V and 0 bases from J; bases unmatched to any gene: 0. CDR3 sequence reads: CASSLGQVNTEAFF. CDR3 nucleotides: TGTGCCAGCAGCTTGGGACAGGTGAACACTGAAGCTTTCTTT.

In this sample, this clone is large. V and J are TRBV9 and TRBJ2-1; the D gene is possibly TRBD1 (6 bases). The germline gives CDR1 SGDLS, CDR2 YYNGEE. The length of the CDR3 is 14 residues. V was shortened by 1 base and J by 7 bases, with 12 bases between the two germline ends. The DNA for the CDR3 is TGTGCCAGCAGCGTAACAGGGAAAGGGAATGAGCAGTTCTTC. It yields the protein CASSVTGKGNEQFF.

V and J are TRBV7-2 and TRBJ2-1; D is perhaps TRBD2 (6 bases). Germline CDR1 and CDR2: SGHTA and FQGNSA. The CDR3 covers 14 residues. Between the trimmed V and J ends, which lost 5 bases and 2 bases, there was a span of 10 bases. As DNA, the CDR3 is TGTGCCAGCAGCGGGGTAGCGGCCTACAATGAGCAGTTCTTC. Translation gives CASSGVAAYNEQFF. Looking up the rest from reference TRBV7-2 and TRBJ2-1 gives the full variable domain: GAGVSQSPSNKVTEKGKDVELRCDPISGHTALYWYRQSLGQGLEFLIYFQGNSAPDKSGLPSDRFSAERTGGSVSTLTIQRTQQEDSAVYLCASSGVAAYNEQFFGPGTRLTVL.

The rearrangement links TRBV19 to TRBJ1-5; TRBD1 matches at 7 bases. Germline loops: CDR1 LNHDA, CDR2 SQIVND (reference sequence). The CDR3 totals 16 residues. Trimming cost V 6 bases and J 6 bases; bases outside gene matches: 14. Written as DNA, the CDR3 is TGTGCCAGTAGGCCGACGAACAGGGGACTCAGTCAGCCCCAGCATTTT. Translating gives CASRPTNRGLSQPQHF.

This clone was seen a few times. V usage is TRBV5-4 and J usage is TRBJ2-1, with D hard to call. The CDR3 length is 15 residues. V was shortened by 4 bases and J by 0 bases, with 11 bases between the two germline ends. Germline assignment: CDR1 SGHNT and CDR2 YYREEE (reference sequence). CDR3 loop: CASSQSPSSYNEQFF. CDR3 coding DNA: TGTGCCAGCAGCCAGTCGCCAAGCTCCTACAATGAGCAGTTCTTC.

This chain joins TRBV4-1 and TRBJ2-3, with D possibly matching TRBD2 (6 bases). Germline CDR1 reads MGHRA; CDR2 reads YSYEKL. CDR3 length: 15 amino acids. The ends were cut back, 1 base at V and 2 bases at J, with 10 bases in the middle. The CDR3 sequence: CASSQGDSTTDTQYF. The DNA of the CDR3 is TGCGCCAGCAGCCAAGGGGACTCAACCACAGATACGCAGTATTTT.

J is TRBJ2-7 and V is TRBV29-1; 7 nucleotides align to TRBD2. The CDR3 has 11 amino acids. J gave up 4 bases and V 5 bases, and 2 bases lay outside the gene matches. Germline-derived CDR1 and CDR2 are SQVTM and ANQGSEA. CDR3 coding DNA: TGCAGCGTTAGACTAGCATACGAGCAGTACTTC. Residues: CSVRLAYEQYF.

This CDR3 reads CASNPRDFYGYTF. CDR3 nucleotide sequence: TGTGCCAGTAATCCCAGGGATTTCTATGGCTACACCTTC. The rearrangement uses TRBV19 and TRBJ1-2; weak D call: TRBD1 (5 bases). CDR3 length: 13 residues. Germline assignment: CDR1 LNHDA and CDR2 SQIVND (reference sequence). V lost 7 bases and J 4 bases, leaving 13 bases between the germline ends.

The J gene is TRBJ1-1, the V gene TRBV5-6; no firm D call. This CDR3 has 16 residues. Germline loops: CDR1 SGHDT, CDR2 YYEEEE. Trimming pared 0 bases from V and 5 bases from J, leaving 17 bases between. The CDR3 loop is CASSLGSVAPETEAFF. The CDR3 DNA reads as TGTGCCAGCAGCTTGGGCAGCGTCGCCCCCGAGACTGAAGCTTTCTTT.

V is TRBV6-5 and J is TRBJ2-7; TRBD1 aligns across 8 bases. Germline CDR1 MNHEY, CDR2 SVGAGI. The CDR3 covers 15 residues. J was trimmed by 4 bases and V by 5 bases; bases with no gene match: 10. Here the CDR3 reads CASSNGQGVVYEQYF. CDR3 DNA sequence: TGTGCCAGCAGTAACGGACAGGGTGTTGTTTACGAGCAGTACTTC.

This clone was counted at least ten times. The V call is TRBV5-6, the J call TRBJ2-7; perhaps TRBD1 as D (6 bases). There are 17 residues in the CDR3. Germline CDR1 SGHDT, CDR2 YYEEEE. V dropped 4 bases and J dropped 1 base, with 21 bases sitting between them. CDR3 bases: TGTGCCAGCAGCGTATGGGGGCGCTTCCCAATATCCTACGAGCAGTACTTC. It yields the protein CASSVWGRFPISYEQYF.

The sample holds a few counts of this clone. As DNA, the CDR3 is TGTGCCAGCAGGGTCCTTAACGGAGAGACCCAGTACTTC. Translated: CASRVLNGETQYF. This chain links TRBV5-6 with TRBJ2-5; no firm D call. CDR3 length equals 13 residues. The V end was cut by 5 bases, the J end by 4 bases, with 12 bases between. From germline, CDR1 is SGHDT and CDR2 YYEEEE.

This sequence joins TRBV28 and TRBJ1-2, with D possibly matching TRBD1 (5 bases). CDR3 length equals 18 residues. CDR1 and CDR2 (germline): MDHEN, SYDVKM. Trimming took off 6 bases at V and 2 bases at J, with 25 bases between the two ends. CDR3 residues: CASSLPRAAIGENYGYTF. In DNA form, the CDR3 reads TGTGCCAGCAGCCTCCCCCGGGCCGCGATAGGGGAAAACTATGGCTACACCTTC.